What follows are 7 T cell receptor beta chains derived from one specimen sequenced in a study of blood T cells in healthy people across ages. Alongside a J-beta primer mix, a sample-barcoded 5' primer served in a second PCR lasting 7 to 11 cycles. TCRdb called the 5' RACE reads again in MiXCR, with one record for every CDR3 protein. The table records more than 600,000 distinct CDR3 sequences, 20% to 25% of them present only once. The sample was also linked to a second study, of T cells of mothers and their children.

Sequenced material: blood. The receptor source for this set is a boy younger than 18 in good health.

The chain employs TRBV28 and TRBJ1-1; weak D call: TRBD1 (6 bases). From germline, CDR1 is MDHEN and CDR2 SYDVKM. Trimming pared 6 bases from V and 0 bases from J, leaving 17 bases between. CDR3 length: 16 residues. The CDR3 loop is CASSTYREFMNTEAFF. CDR3 DNA: TGTGCCAGCAGCACTTACAGGGAATTCATGAACACTGAAGCTTTCTTT.

There are a few counts of this clonotype. The V call is TRBV28, the J call TRBJ1-5; D is unclear. Trimming cost V 6 bases and J 9 bases, with 15 bases left between them. CDR1 and CDR2 from the germline V gene are MDHEN and SYDVKM. The CDR3 covers 13 residues. The chain's CDR3 is CASSRTAGGPQHF. CDR3 nucleotides: TGTGCCAGCAGCCGGACCGCCGGTGGGCCCCAGCATTTT.

V gene TRBV7-9 combines with J gene TRBJ2-1; 7 bases are shared with TRBD2. V lost 3 bases, J lost 1 base, and 3 bases stayed unmatched. Germline-derived CDR1 and CDR2 are SEHNR and FQNEAQ (reference sequence). The CDR3 is 15 residues long. The CDR3 sequence: CASSFQRGSYNEQFF. In DNA form, the CDR3 reads TGTGCCAGCAGCTTCCAGCGGGGATCCTACAATGAGCAGTTCTTC.

This clonotype has a handful of counts. The CDR3 bases are TGTGCCAGCAGCCTCGCGTGGAACACTGAAGCTTTCTTT. Encoded protein: CASSLAWNTEAFF. The V gene is TRBV12-3 or TRBV12-4, the J gene TRBJ1-1, with unresolved D. This CDR3 has 13 residues. Deletions cut 6 bases from V and 1 base from J, with 9 bases between.

This clonotype was recorded a few times. The chain uses TRBV20-1 and TRBJ2-5; TRBD2 matches 9 bases. V shed 5 bases and J 9 bases; nucleotides not matched to a gene: 19. Germline V gives CDR1 DFQATT, CDR2 SNEGSKA (reference sequence). The CDR3 totals 16 residues. The CDR3 DNA is TGCAGTGCTCCTACAACAAGCGGGGGGCCGCCCGGGGCCCAGTACTTC. This translates into CSAPTTSGGPPGAQYF.

The chain employs TRBV29-1 and TRBJ2-5; 7 bases are shared with TRBD1. The ends lost 5 bases at V and 5 bases at J; junction bases unmatched: 8. The CDR3 runs 13 residues. Germline V gene sequence: CDR1 SQVTM, CDR2 ANQGSEA. CDR3 loop: CSVLTGSGETQYF. The CDR3 DNA reads TGCAGCGTTCTGACAGGGAGTGGGGAGACCCAGTACTTC.

V is TRBV3-1 and J is TRBJ2-7; either TRBD1 or TRBD2 may fit D (6 bases each). V was shortened by 4 bases and J by 8 bases, with 18 bases between the two germline ends. There are 14 residues in the CDR3. Looked up from germline, CDR1 is LGHDT and CDR2 is YNNKEL (reference sequence). The CDR3 sequence: CASSPDLGGLKQYF. CDR3 sequence (DNA): TGTGCCAGCAGCCCCGATCTGGGGGGCCTGAAGCAGTACTTC.